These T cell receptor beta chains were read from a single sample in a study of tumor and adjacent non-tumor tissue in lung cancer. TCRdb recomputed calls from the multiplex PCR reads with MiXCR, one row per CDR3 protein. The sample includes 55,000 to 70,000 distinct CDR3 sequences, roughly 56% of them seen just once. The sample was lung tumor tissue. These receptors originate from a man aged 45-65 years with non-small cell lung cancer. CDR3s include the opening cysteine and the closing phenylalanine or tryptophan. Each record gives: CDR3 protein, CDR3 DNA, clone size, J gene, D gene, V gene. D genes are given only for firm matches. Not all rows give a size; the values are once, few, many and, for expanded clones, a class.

CASSRGSDYLTDTQYF TGTGCCAGCAGTCGCGGGAGTGACTACCTCACAGATACGCAGTATTTT many TRBJ2-3 TRBD2 TRBV28
CASSPGAGGINEQFF TGTGCCAGCAGCCCCGGGGCAGGGGGCATTAATGAGCAGTTCTTC NA TRBJ2-1 TRBD1 TRBV9
CASSLEGDTSYGYNF TGCGCCAGCAGCTTGGAAGGCGATACGAGCTATGGCTACAACTTC NA TRBJ1-2 NA TRBV5-1
CSALSLAGGLYNEQFF TGCAGTGCTCTATCCCTAGCGGGAGGGCTATACAATGAGCAGTTCTTC many TRBJ2-1 TRBD2 TRBV20-1
CASSSQGTGINQPQHF TGTGCCAGTAGTTCGCAGGGGACAGGCATTAATCAGCCCCAGCATTTT NA TRBJ1-5 TRBD1 TRBV19
CASISLGGEQFF TGTGCCAGCATATCGCTAGGAGGTGAGCAGTTCTTC NA TRBJ2-1 NA TRBV5-4
CVSSLGTSGRNDTQYF TGTGTCAGCAGCTTAGGGACTAGCGGGAGAAACGATACACAGTATTTT NA TRBJ2-3 TRBD2 TRBV11-3
CASRKQGSDNQPQHF TGTGCCAGCAGGAAACAGGGGTCGGACAATCAGCCCCAGCATTTT NA TRBJ1-5 TRBD1 TRBV12-3/TRBV12-4
CSVRELGRANVLTF TGCAGCGTTAGAGAGCTCGGGCGGGCCAACGTCCTGACCTTC NA TRBJ2-6 NA TRBV29-1
CASSGDGAGEDEQFF TGTGCCAGTAGTGGGGATGGAGCGGGAGAGGATGAGCAGTTCTTC NA TRBJ2-1 TRBD2 TRBV19
CSATSGWTVDEQSF TGCAGTGCCACTAGCGGGTGGACCGTGGATGAACAGTCCTTC NA TRBJ2-1 TRBD2 TRBV20-1
CAWSSGAGYTF TGTGCCTGGAGTTCCGGGGCTGGCTACACCTTC few TRBJ1-2 NA TRBV30
CASSLGPFILSGANVLTF TGCGCCAGCAGCCTTGGACCATTCATCCTCTCTGGGGCCAACGTCCTGACTTTC many TRBJ2-6 NA TRBV4-1
CASSCRQDGTPYNEQFF TGTGCCAGCAGTTGCCGACAGGATGGGACTCCTTACAATGAGCAGTTCTTC NA TRBJ2-1 NA TRBV6-5
CASSLRGAASGRNEQFF TGTGCCAGCAGCTTAAGAGGGGCGGCTAGCGGGAGAAATGAGCAGTTCTTC NA TRBJ2-1 TRBD2 TRBV7-9
CTWRCEGYNSPLHF TGTACCTGGAGGTGTGAGGGATATAATTCACCCCTCCACTTT NA TRBJ1-6 NA TRBV30
CSAKGRAYTDTQYF TGCAGTGCTAAAGGTCGGGCTTACACAGATACGCAGTATTTT NA TRBJ2-3 NA TRBV20-1
CASSNLEGGETQYF TGCGCCAGCAGCAACCTTGAGGGTGGCGAGACCCAGTACTTC few TRBJ2-5 NA TRBV5-1
CATSRGVTTDTQYF TGTGCCACCAGCAGAGGGGTAACCACAGATACGCAGTATTTT NA TRBJ2-3 NA TRBV15
CASSTSGFTGELFF TGTGCCAGTAGTACTTCCGGGTTCACCGGGGAGCTGTTTTTT once TRBJ2-2 NA TRBV19
CASSFSEAYGYTF TGTGCAAGCAGTTTTTCGGAGGCGTATGGCTACACCTTC few TRBJ1-2 NA TRBV28
CASTPAGATDTQYF TGTGCCAGCACCCCCGCGGGGGCCACAGATACGCAGTATTTT few TRBJ2-3 NA TRBV11-2
CSVEDTGRGDGQFF TGCAGCGTTGAAGACACAGGCCGCGGAGATGGGCAGTTCTTC NA TRBJ2-1 NA TRBV29-1
CARNTGPDLYEQYF TGTGCCAGAAATACGGGACCCGACCTCTACGAGCAGTACTTC NA TRBJ2-7 NA TRBV5-6
CSVAPSSYNEQFF TGCAGCGTTGCCCCGAGCTCCTACAATGAGCAGTTCTTC many TRBJ2-1 NA TRBV29-1
CAASEWDRGPTEAFF TGTGCCGCCAGTGAGTGGGACAGGGGCCCCACTGAAGCTTTCTTT NA TRBJ1-1 TRBD1 TRBV10-3